These T cell receptor beta chains were read from a single sample in a study of shared clonotypes between healthy human individuals. Assay: immunoSEQ multiplex PCR; the TCRdb copy retains only in-frame clones and omits some. The sample has approximately 720,000 clones, about 92% seen once; the top ten hold about 24%. The sample taken for sequencing was naive CD8+ T cells sorted from blood. The receptors stem from a young man in good health. Both conserved end residues are part of each CDR3. Fields, in order: clone size, V gene, J gene, D gene, CDR3 protein, CDR3 DNA. A D gene is named only where the DNA matches it firmly. Rows may omit the clone size; those that give it use once, few, many or a size class.

>-|TRBV29-1|TRBJ2-7|TRBD1
CSVEASYQGTGDEQYF
TGCAGCGTTGAAGCGTCGTATCAAGGGACAGGGGACGAGCAGTACTTC
>-|TRBV14|TRBJ2-2|-
CASSQDLGWNTGELFF
TGTGCCAGCAGCCAAGATCTGGGGTGGAACACCGGGGAGCTGTTTTTT
>few|TRBV9|TRBJ2-2|-
CASSVGTGELFF
TGTGCCAGCAGCGTTGGAACCGGGGAGCTGTTTTTT
>-|TRBV29-1|TRBJ2-5|-
CSVETGFGETQYF
TGCAGCGTTGAGACGGGTTTTGGAGAGACCCAGTACTTC
>-|TRBV28|TRBJ1-1|-
CASRPTGLMNTEAFF
TGTGCCAGCAGACCAACAGGGCTCATGAACACTGAAGCTTTCTTT
>-|TRBV29-1|TRBJ2-3|-
CSVEAALAIGTQYF
TGCAGCGTTGAAGCTGCCCTGGCGATTGGGACGCAGTATTTT
>once|TRBV7-8|TRBJ2-7|TRBD2
CASSLAMPSGSLYEQYF
TGTGCCAGCAGCTTAGCGATGCCCAGCGGGAGTCTCTACGAGCAGTACTTC
>-|TRBV7-9|TRBJ2-7|-
CASSQEAGPTYEQYF
TGTGCCAGCAGCCAAGAGGCAGGGCCTACCTACGAGCAGTACTTC
>-|TRBV7-9|TRBJ2-7|TRBD1
CASSFPGQGAYEQYF
TGTGCCAGCAGCTTCCCGGGACAGGGGGCCTACGAGCAGTACTTC
>-|TRBV11-2|TRBJ2-7|TRBD1
CASSLAGTGTYEQYF
TGTGCCAGCAGCTTGGCCGGGACAGGGACTTACGAGCAGTACTTC
>few|TRBV5-1|TRBJ2-7|-
CASSLGLEYRVSYEQYF
TGCGCCAGCAGCTTGGGGCTCGAGTACCGTGTTAGCTACGAGCAGTACTTC
>-|TRBV11-2|TRBJ1-5|TRBD1
CASSLNRQGQPQHF
TGTGCCAGCAGCTTAAACCGACAGGGCCAGCCCCAGCATTTT
>-|TRBV28|TRBJ1-2|TRBD1
CASSGTGAANYGYTF
TGTGCCAGCAGTGGGACAGGGGCGGCTAACTATGGCTACACCTTC
>-|TRBV28|TRBJ2-7|-
CASSLRDTTYEQYF
TGTGCCAGCAGTCTCCGGGACACTACCTACGAGCAGTACTTC
>-|TRBV19|TRBJ2-3|-
CASSQVRGRTDTQYF
TGTGCCAGTAGTCAGGTCCGTGGGAGAACAGATACGCAGTATTTT
>-|TRBV14|TRBJ2-7|TRBD2
CASSQGGRNRNEQYF
TGTGCCAGCAGCCAAGGCGGGAGAAATAGGAACGAGCAGTACTTC
>-|TRBV5-6|TRBJ2-7|TRBD1
CASSLAAGQVNYEQYF
TGTGCCAGCAGCTTGGCCGCGGGACAGGTTAACTACGAGCAGTACTTC
>-|TRBV2|TRBJ1-1|-
CASSFTTGPLMNTEAFF
TGTGCCAGCAGTTTCACGACAGGCCCTCTAATGAACACTGAAGCTTTCTTT
>once|TRBV27|TRBJ1-1|TRBD1
CASSFRGVNTEAFF
TGTGCCAGCAGTTTCAGGGGGGTGAACACTGAAGCTTTCTTT
>-|TRBV30|TRBJ2-5|-
CAWNGGETQYF
TGTGCCTGGAATGGGGGAGAGACCCAGTACTTC
>-|TRBV9|TRBJ2-7|-
CASSPAGTYEQYF
TGTGCCAGCAGCCCGGCAGGGACATACGAGCAGTACTTC
>-|TRBV27|TRBJ2-1|TRBD2
CASSSPGLAGGNEQFF
TGTGCCAGCAGTTCTCCGGGACTAGCGGGAGGCAATGAGCAGTTCTTC
>-|TRBV27|TRBJ2-1|-
CASSSDPSSYNEQFF
TGTGCCAGCAGTTCGGACCCCAGCTCCTACAATGAGCAGTTCTTC